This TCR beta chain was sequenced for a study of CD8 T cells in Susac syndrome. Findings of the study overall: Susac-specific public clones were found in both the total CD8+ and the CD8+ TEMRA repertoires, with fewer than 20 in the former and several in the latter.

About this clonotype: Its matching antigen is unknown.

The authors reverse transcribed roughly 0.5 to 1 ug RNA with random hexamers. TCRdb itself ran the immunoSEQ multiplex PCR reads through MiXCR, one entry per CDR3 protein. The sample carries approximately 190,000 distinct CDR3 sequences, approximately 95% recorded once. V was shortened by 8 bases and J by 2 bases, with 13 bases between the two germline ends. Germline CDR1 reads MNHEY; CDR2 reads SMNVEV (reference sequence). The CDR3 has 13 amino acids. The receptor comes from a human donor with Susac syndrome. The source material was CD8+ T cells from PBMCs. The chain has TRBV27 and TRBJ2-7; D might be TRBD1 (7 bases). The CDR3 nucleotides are TGTGCCAGCGGGAGGACAGGTACCTACGAGCAGTACTTC. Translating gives CASGRTGTYEQYF.